The following is a TCR beta chain sequence with its context. This entry comes from a study of T cells after somatic rescue of genetic block. There are 17 residues in the CDR3. Germline-derived CDR1 and CDR2 are SGDLS and YYNGEE. V was trimmed by 4 bases and J by 1 base, leaving 17 bases between them. Sequenced by immunoSEQ multiplex PCR; TCRdb stores in-frame clones only, minus some. The repertoire holds fewer than 15,000 clones, with around 72% as singletons. The clonotype originates from a boy between 5 and 17 years old. V is TRBV9 and J is TRBJ2-2; a possible D gene is TRBD1 (6 bases). The sequencing input was peripheral blood mononuclear cells (PBMCs). The CDR3 coding sequence is TGTGCCAGCAGCCCCCTAACCGGGACACTGAACACCGGGGAGCTGTTTTTT. Translating it yields CASSPLTGTLNTGELFF.